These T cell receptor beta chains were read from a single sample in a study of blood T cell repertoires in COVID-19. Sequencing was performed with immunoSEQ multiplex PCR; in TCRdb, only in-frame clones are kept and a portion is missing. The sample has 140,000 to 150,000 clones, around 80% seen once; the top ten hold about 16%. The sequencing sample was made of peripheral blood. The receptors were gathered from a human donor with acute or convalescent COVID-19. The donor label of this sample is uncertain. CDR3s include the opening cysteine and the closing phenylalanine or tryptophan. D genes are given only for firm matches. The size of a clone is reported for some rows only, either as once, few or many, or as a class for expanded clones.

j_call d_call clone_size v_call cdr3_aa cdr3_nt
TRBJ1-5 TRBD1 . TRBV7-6 CASSLAQGANQPQHF TGTGCCAGCAGCTTAGCACAGGGGGCTAATCAGCCCCAGCATTTT
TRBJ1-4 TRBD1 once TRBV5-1 CASSYGQVATNEKLFF TGCGCCAGCAGCTATGGACAGGTAGCAACTAATGAAAAACTGTTTTTT
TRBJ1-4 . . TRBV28 CASKEGGAANEKLFF TGTGCCAGCAAGGAGGGGGGGGCCGCTAATGAAAAACTGTTTTTT
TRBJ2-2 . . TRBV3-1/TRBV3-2 CASSRANTGELFF TGTGCCAGCAGCCGAGCAAACACCGGGGAGCTGTTTTTT
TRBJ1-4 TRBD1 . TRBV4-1 CASSQREEPTGGYEKLFF TGCGCCAGCAGCCAAAGGGAGGAGCCGACAGGGGGTTATGAAAAACTGTTTTTT
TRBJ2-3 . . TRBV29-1 CSVGLVDSSDTQYF TGCAGCGTGGGGTTGGTTGACAGTTCAGATACGCAGTATTTT
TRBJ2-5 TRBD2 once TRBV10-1 CASTGLAGGPSQETQYF TGCGCCAGCACTGGACTAGCGGGGGGGCCTTCTCAAGAGACCCAGTACTTC
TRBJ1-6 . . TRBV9 CASSVVGDNSPLHF TGTGCCAGCAGCGTAGTCGGGGATAATTCACCCCTCCACTTT
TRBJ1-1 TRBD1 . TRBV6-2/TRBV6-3 CASSELRGRTEAFF TGTGCCAGCAGTGAGCTCAGGGGGAGGACTGAAGCTTTCTTT
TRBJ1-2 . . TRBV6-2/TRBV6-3 CASSPKWARDYGYTF TGTGCCAGCAGTCCCAAATGGGCCCGAGACTATGGCTACACCTTC
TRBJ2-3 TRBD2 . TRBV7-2 CASSLVAGSTDTQYF TGTGCCAGCAGCTTAGTAGCGGGCAGCACAGATACGCAGTATTTT
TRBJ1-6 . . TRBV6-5 CASFAGETAPLHF TGTGCCAGCTTCGCAGGGGAAACCGCGCCCCTCCACTTT
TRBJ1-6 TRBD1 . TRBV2 CASTPDRGGFSNNSPLHF TGTGCCAGCACCCCGGACAGGGGAGGATTTTCCAATAATTCACCCCTCCACTTT
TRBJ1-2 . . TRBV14 CASSHLQGNYGYTF TGTGCCAGCAGCCACCTACAGGGCAACTATGGCTACACCTTC
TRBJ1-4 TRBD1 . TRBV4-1 CASSQVTGGRTNEKLFF TGCGCCAGCAGCCAAGTTACAGGGGGCAGGACTAATGAAAAACTGTTTTTT
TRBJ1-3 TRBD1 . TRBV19 CASSTNRGPGNTIYF TGTGCCAGTAGTACCAACAGGGGGCCTGGAAACACCATATATTTT
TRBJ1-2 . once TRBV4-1 CASSQDLANYGYTF TGCGCCAGCAGCCAAGACCTAGCTAACTATGGCTACACCTTC
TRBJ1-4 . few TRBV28 CASSLTLATNEKLFF TGTGCCAGCAGTCTTACTCTGGCAACTAATGAAAAACTGTTTTTT
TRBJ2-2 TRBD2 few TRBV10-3 CAISDPPGLAGGTGELFF TGTGCCATCAGTGATCCTCCGGGACTAGCGGGGGGCACCGGGGAGCTGTTTTTT
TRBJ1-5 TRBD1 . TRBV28 CATGQGDQPQHF TGTGCCACCGGACAGGGGGATCAGCCCCAGCATTTT
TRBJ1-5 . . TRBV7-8 CASSLVAGAESQHF TGTGCCAGCAGCTTAGTGGCAGGGGCCGAGTCCCAGCATTTT
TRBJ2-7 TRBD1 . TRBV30 CAWSRDRERSYEQYF TGTGCCTGGAGTCGAGACAGGGAGAGGTCCTACGAGCAGTACTTC
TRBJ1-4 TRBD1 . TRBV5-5 CASSLAIGQGAEKLFF TGTGCCAGCAGCTTGGCCATCGGACAGGGGGCAGAAAAACTGTTTTTT
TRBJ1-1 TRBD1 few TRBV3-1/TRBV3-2 CASSQEAVGTGVKAFF TGTGCCAGCAGCCAAGAGGCAGTTGGGACAGGGGTTAAAGCTTTCTTT
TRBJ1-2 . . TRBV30 CAWSDPWTRGSGYTF TGTGCCTGGAGTGACCCCTGGACCCGCGGGTCTGGCTACACCTTC
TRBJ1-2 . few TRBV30 CAWIGRGLSGYTF TGTGCCTGGATAGGACGAGGGCTGTCTGGCTACACCTTC
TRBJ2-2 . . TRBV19 CASIWQPNTGELFF TGTGCCAGTATTTGGCAACCGAACACCGGGGAGCTGTTTTTT
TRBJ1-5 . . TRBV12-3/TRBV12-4 CASSFGADQPQHF TGTGCCAGCAGTTTTGGGGCCGATCAGCCCCAGCATTTT
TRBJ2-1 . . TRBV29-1 CSVGTVGDWVRNEQFF TGCAGCGTTGGGACGGTAGGGGACTGGGTTAGGAATGAGCAGTTCTTC
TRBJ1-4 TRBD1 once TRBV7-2 CASSLAIGGREKLFF TGTGCCAGCAGCTTAGCGATAGGGGGCCGTGAAAAACTGTTTTTT
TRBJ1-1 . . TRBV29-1 CSATRDSTGTEAFF TGCAGCGCTACCCGGGACTCCACCGGGACTGAAGCTTTCTTT
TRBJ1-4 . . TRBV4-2 CASSPAEGTNEKLFF TGTGCCAGCAGCCCCGCCGAGGGTACTAATGAAAAACTGTTTTTT
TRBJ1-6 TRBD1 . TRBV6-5 CASSETGYSPLHF TGTGCCAGCAGCGAGACAGGGTACTCACCCCTCCACTTT
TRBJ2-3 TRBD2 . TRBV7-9 CASSFLLAGEGDTQYF TGTGCCAGCAGCTTCTTGCTAGCGGGGGAAGGAGATACGCAGTATTTT
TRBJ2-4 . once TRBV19 CASSPPGRAKNIQYF TGTGCCAGTAGTCCGCCGGGAAGGGCCAAAAACATTCAGTACTTC
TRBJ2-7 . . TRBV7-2 CASSLGGRGGDEQYF TGTGCCAGCAGCTTAGGGGGTAGGGGCGGGGACGAGCAGTACTTC
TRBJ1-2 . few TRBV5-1 CASSLAQEPYGYTF TGCGCCAGCAGCTTGGCACAGGAGCCCTATGGCTACACCTTC
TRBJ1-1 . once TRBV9 CASSGPSGGGTEAFF TGTGCCAGCAGCGGACCTTCGGGCGGGGGCACTGAAGCTTTCTTT
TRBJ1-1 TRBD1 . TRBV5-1 CASAPGQPNTEAFF TGCGCCAGCGCACCGGGACAGCCGAACACTGAAGCTTTCTTT
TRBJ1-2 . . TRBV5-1 CASSFGVDWTF TGCGCCAGCAGCTTCGGGGTGGATTGGACCTTC
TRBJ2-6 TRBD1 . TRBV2 CASSHRGHGANVLTF TGTGCCAGCAGTCACAGGGGGCATGGGGCCAACGTCCTGACTTTC
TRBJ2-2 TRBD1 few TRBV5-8 CASSLGTGYTGELFF TGTGCCAGCAGCTTGGGGACAGGGTACACCGGGGAGCTGTTTTTT
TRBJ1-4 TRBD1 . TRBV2 CATARDRDEKLFF TGTGCCACAGCCCGGGACAGGGACGAAAAACTGTTTTTT
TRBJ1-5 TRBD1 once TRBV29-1 CSVVGQKNQPQHF TGCAGCGTAGTGGGACAGAAGAATCAGCCCCAGCATTTT
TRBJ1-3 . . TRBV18 CASSPPGGLSNTIYF TGTGCCAGCTCACCACCGGGGGGGCTGTCGAACACCATATATTTT